This TCR beta chain stems from a study of cytomegalovirus exposure and HLA in healthy donors. As for the study in general: Out of 398 genotyped donors, roughly 78% belonged to the Caucasian-associated ancestry cluster. General study points: Researchers catalogued around 150 TCR beta chains as cytomegalovirus-associated. A later analysis reportedly identified an Asian-associated ancestry cluster as carrying fewer N-insertions than the approximately 670-donor mean.

Notes on this clone: The target antigen is unknown.

This CDR3 region has 14 residues. CDR1 SGDLS and CDR2 YYNGEE come from the germline V gene. Trimming stripped 4 bases from V and 4 bases from J, with 14 bases between. The PCR used 60 Vbeta and 13 Jbeta primers. Sequencing used immunoSEQ multiplex PCR; TCRdb keeps in-frame clones, though not all of them. The sample has roughly 120,000 clones; over 75% are singletons. Donors in the study were healthy people who gave bone marrow. This receptor was taken from a woman aged 40 to 50 in good health and CMV-seropositive. Sequenced sample: PBMCs. The chain has TRBV9 and TRBJ1-2; D unresolved. The chain's CDR3 is CASSFTDGLYGYTF. In nucleotides, the CDR3 is TGTGCCAGCAGCTTCACAGACGGACTCTATGGCTACACCTTC. Full variable domain (outside the CDR3, taken from reference TRBV9 and TRBJ1-2): DSGVTQTPKHLITATGQRVTLRCSPRSGDLSVYWYQQSLDQGLQFLIQYYNGEERAKGNILERFSAQQFPDLHSELNLSSLELGDSALYFCASSFTDGLYGYTFGSGTRLTVV.